The present entry profiles one T cell receptor (beta chain) with its context. Its antigen is as yet unknown. Amplification used 60 Vbeta primers and 13 Jbeta primers. Profiling relied on immunoSEQ multiplex PCR, and the TCRdb table lists in-frame clones only, not all of them. This table holds roughly 140,000 clones, about 80% found once. This specimen comes from a study of cytomegalovirus exposure and HLA in healthy donors. Turning to the study itself: Earlier, 150 million to 200 million T cells were analyzed, and 90 million to 140 million unique TCR beta sequences were found among them.

General study results and limits: Across HLA loci, a later analysis found differing TCR association rates, with DRB1 most and HLA-C fewest. Presence/absence results assume similar sequencing depth per donor, which may not hold.

The CDR3 runs to 21 residues. Germline V CDR1 and CDR2: MGHRA, YSYEKL. Unmatched junction bases numbered 23, after V lost 4 bases and J lost 0 bases. The TCR comes from a male donor in good health and CMV-seronegative. The rearrangement joins TRBV4-1 to TRBJ2-5, with 7 bases identical to TRBD2. Material: PBMCs. CDR3 protein: CASSPGLFGGIPYTYQETQYF. For the CDR3, the DNA is TGCGCCAGCAGCCCTGGACTTTTCGGGGGGATACCTTATACGTACCAAGAGACCCAGTACTTC.